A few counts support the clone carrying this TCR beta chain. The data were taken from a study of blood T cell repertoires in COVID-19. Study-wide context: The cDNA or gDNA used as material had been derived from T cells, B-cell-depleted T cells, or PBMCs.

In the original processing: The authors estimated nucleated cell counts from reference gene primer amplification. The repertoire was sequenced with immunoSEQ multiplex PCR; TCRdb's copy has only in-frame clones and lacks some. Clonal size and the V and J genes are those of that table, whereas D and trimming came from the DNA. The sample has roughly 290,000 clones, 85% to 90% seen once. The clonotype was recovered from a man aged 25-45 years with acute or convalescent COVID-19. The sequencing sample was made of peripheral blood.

The CDR3 loop is CASSPDYPDPGELFF. CDR3 bases: TGTGCCAGCAGCCCCGACTATCCGGATCCCGGGGAGCTGTTTTTT. V usage is TRBV9 and J usage is TRBJ2-2; D is possibly TRBD2 (5 bases). The V gene lost 4 bases and the J gene lost 6 bases, with 16 bases spanning the gap. Germline CDR1 and CDR2: SGDLS and YYNGEE. The CDR3 sequence is 15 residues long.